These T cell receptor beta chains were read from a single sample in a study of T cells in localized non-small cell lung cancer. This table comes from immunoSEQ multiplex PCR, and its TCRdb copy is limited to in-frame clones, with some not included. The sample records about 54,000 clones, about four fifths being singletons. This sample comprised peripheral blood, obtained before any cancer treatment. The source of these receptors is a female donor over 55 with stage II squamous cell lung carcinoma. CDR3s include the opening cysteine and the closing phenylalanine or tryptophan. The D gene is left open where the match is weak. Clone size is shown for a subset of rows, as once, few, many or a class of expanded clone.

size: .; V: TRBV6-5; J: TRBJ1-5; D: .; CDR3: CASSRDLSNQPQHF; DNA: TGTGCCAGCAGCAGGGACTTGTCCAATCAGCCCCAGCATTTT
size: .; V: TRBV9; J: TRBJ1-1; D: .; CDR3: CASSVGNRVNTEAFF; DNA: TGTGCCAGCAGCGTAGGGAACAGGGTGAACACTGAAGCTTTCTTT
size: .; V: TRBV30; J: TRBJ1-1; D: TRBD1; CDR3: CAWRGQGARAEAFF; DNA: TGTGCCTGGAGAGGACAGGGGGCTAGGGCTGAAGCTTTCTTT
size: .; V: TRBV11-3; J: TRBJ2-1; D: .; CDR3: CASSPDLSSYNEQFF; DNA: TGTGCCAGCAGCCCAGACTTGAGCTCCTACAATGAGCAGTTCTTC
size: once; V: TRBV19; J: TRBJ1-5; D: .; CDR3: CARTDYYSNQPQHF; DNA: TGTGCCAGAACGGACTACTATAGCAATCAGCCCCAGCATTTT
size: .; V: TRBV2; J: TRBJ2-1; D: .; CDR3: CASSEGWGGNGEQFF; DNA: TGTGCCAGCAGTGAAGGGTGGGGGGGCAACGGTGAGCAGTTCTTC
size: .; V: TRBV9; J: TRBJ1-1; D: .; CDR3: CASSVVGGVGEAFF; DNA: TGTGCCAGCAGCGTAGTTGGGGGAGTGGGTGAAGCTTTCTTT
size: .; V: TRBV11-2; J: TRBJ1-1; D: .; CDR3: CASSTRGGGRVPWTEAFF; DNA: TGTGCCAGCAGCACTAGAGGCGGGGGGCGCGTACCATGGACTGAAGCTTTCTTT
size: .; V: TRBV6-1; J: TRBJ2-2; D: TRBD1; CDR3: CASSGLPGTAVSGELFF; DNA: TGTGCCAGCAGTGGGCTTCCCGGGACAGCCGTAAGCGGGGAGCTGTTTTTT
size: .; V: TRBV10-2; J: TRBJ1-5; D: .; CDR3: CASSESGGVPQHF; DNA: TGCGCCAGCAGTGAGTCGGGGGGGGTGCCCCAGCATTTT
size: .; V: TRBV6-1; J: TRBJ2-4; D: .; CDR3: CASSEARALGPKNIQYF; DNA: TGTGCCAGCAGTGAAGCCCGGGCCCTCGGCCCCAAAAACATTCAGTACTTC
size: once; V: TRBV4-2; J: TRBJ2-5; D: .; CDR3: CASSPRASGDQETQYF; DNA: TGTGCCAGCAGCCCCCGTGCCTCCGGGGACCAAGAGACCCAGTACTTC
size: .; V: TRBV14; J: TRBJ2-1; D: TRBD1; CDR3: CASSLRDRGGFDNEQFF; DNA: TGTGCCAGCAGCCTAAGGGACAGGGGGGGGTTTGACAATGAGCAGTTCTTC
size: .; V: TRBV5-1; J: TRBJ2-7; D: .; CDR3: CASSWAGDTYEQYF; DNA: TGCGCCAGCAGCTGGGCGGGGGACACCTACGAGCAGTACTTC
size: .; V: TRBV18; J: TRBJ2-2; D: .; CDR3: CASSQLQGEAGELFF; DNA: TGTGCCAGCTCACAGCTCCAGGGGGAGGCCGGGGAGCTGTTTTTT
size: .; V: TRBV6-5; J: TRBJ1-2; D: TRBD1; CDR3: CASSYGAGGGKGYTF; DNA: TGTGCCAGCAGTTACGGGGCAGGGGGAGGGAAAGGCTACACCTTC
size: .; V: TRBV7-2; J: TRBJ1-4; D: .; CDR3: CASSHNGNEKLFF; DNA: TGTGCCAGCAGCCACAATGGGAATGAAAAACTGTTTTTT
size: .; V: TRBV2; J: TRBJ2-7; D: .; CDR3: CASRRSGSTWEQYF; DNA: TGTGCCAGCAGGAGATCCGGGTCCACTTGGGAGCAGTACTTC
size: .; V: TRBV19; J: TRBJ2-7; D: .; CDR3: CASSVTSTYEQYF; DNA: TGTGCCAGTAGTGTCACAAGCACCTACGAGCAGTACTTC
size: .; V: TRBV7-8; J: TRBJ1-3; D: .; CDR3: CASSVVSGNTIYF; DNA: TGTGCCAGCAGCGTGGTATCAGGAAACACCATATATTTT
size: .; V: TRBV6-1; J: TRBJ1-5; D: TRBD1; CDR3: CASSVQGSNQPQHF; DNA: TGTGCCAGCAGCGTACAGGGGAGCAATCAGCCCCAGCATTTT
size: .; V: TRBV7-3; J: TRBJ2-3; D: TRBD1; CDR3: CASSSDRASTDTQYF; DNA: TGTGCCAGCAGCTCGGACAGGGCTAGCACAGATACGCAGTATTTT
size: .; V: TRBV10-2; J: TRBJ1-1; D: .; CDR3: CASSLTFYGDTEAFF; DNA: TGCGCCAGCAGCCTCACTTTTTATGGAGACACTGAAGCTTTCTTT
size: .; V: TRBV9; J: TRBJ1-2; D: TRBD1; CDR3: CASSVGATLQGGYTF; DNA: TGTGCCAGCAGCGTAGGGGCAACGCTACAGGGGGGCTACACCTTC
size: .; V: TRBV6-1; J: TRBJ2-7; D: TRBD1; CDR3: CASSVGTGGLTEQYF; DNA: TGTGCCAGCAGTGTCGGGACAGGGGGCCTTACCGAGCAGTACTTC
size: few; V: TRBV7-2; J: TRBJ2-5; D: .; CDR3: CASSFYFQETQYF; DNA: TGTGCCAGCAGCTTTTACTTCCAAGAGACCCAGTACTTC
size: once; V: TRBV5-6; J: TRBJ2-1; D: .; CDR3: CASSLEQGGRNNEQFF; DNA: TGTGCCAGCAGCTTGGAGCAGGGGGGGAGGAACAATGAGCAGTTCTTC
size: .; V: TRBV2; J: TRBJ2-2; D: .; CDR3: CASRENPTGELFF; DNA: TGTGCCAGCAGGGAGAACCCAACCGGGGAGCTGTTTTTT
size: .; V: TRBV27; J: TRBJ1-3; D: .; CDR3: CASSFKGGSGNTIYF; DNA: TGTGCCAGCAGTTTTAAGGGGGGCTCTGGAAACACCATATATTTT
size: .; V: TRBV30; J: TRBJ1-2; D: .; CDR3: CAWSPGLGGYTF; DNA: TGTGCCTGGAGTCCAGGGTTGGGTGGCTACACCTTC
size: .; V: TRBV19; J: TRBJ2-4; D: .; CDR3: CATSTRRAKNIQYF; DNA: TGTGCCACCTCGACCCGACGGGCCAAAAACATTCAGTACTTC
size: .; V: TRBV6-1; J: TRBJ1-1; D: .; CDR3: CASRKRDGDTEAFF; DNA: TGTGCCAGCAGAAAACGGGACGGAGACACTGAAGCTTTCTTT
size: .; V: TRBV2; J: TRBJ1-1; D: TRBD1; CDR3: CASIPGTGENTEAFF; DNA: TGTGCCAGCATCCCCGGGACAGGTGAGAACACTGAAGCTTTCTTT
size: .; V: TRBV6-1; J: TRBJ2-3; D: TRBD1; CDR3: CASSRQGMGADTQYF; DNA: TGTGCCAGCAGTAGACAGGGGATGGGTGCAGATACGCAGTATTTT
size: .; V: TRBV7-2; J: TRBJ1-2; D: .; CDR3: CASSLGGNYGYTF; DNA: TGTGCCAGCAGCTTAGGAGGGAACTATGGCTACACCTTC
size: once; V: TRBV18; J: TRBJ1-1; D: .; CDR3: CASSPPGLSNTEAFF; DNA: TGTGCCAGCTCACCACCTGGTCTTTCGAACACTGAAGCTTTCTTT
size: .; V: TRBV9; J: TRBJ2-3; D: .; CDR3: CASSVGVVQQGEQYF; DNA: TGTGCCAGCAGCGTCGGGGTGGTCCAACAGGGTGAGCAGTATTTT
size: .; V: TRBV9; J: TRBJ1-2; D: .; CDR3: CASSAGQTYGYTF; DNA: TGTGCCAGCAGCGCTGGACAGACCTATGGCTACACCTTC
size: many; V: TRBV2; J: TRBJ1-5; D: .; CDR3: CASSVRGEAQHF; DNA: TGTGCCAGCAGTGTGAGGGGCGAAGCCCAGCATTTT
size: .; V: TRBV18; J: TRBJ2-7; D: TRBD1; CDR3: CASSPARGTHEQYF; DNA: TGTGCCAGCTCACCGGCCAGGGGGACCCACGAGCAGTACTTC
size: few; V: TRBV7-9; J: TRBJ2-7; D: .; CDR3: CASSLVGTFYEQYF; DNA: TGTGCCAGCAGCTTAGTGGGCACCTTCTACGAGCAGTACTTC
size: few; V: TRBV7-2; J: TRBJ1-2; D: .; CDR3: CASSFRGLLAYGYTF; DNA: TGTGCCAGCAGCTTTAGGGGTCTTTTAGCCTATGGCTACACCTTC
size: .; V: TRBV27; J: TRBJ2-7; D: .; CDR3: CASSLSLGQGTYEQYF; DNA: TGTGCCAGCAGTTTATCGTTGGGTCAGGGGACCTACGAGCAGTACTTC
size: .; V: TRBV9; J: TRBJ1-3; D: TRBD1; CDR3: CASSVSGTAIGNTIYF; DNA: TGTGCCAGCAGCGTAAGCGGGACAGCGATCGGAAACACCATATATTTT
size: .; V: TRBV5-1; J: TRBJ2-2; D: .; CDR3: CASSLVLTGELFF; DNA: TGCGCCAGCAGCTTGGTACTTACCGGGGAGCTGTTTTTT
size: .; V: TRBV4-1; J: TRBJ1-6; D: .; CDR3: CASSQDRAGSYNSPLHF; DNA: TGCGCCAGCAGCCAAGATAGGGCAGGGTCCTATAATTCACCCCTCCACTTT
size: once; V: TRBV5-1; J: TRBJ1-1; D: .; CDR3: CATRDGTEAFF; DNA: TGCGCGACCAGGGACGGCACTGAAGCTTTCTTT
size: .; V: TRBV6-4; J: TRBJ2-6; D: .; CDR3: CASSLYSGANVLTF; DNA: TGTGCCAGCAGCTTGTACTCTGGGGCCAACGTCCTGACTTTC
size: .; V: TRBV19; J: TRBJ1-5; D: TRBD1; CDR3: CASRSTGEVKPQHF; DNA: TGTGCCAGCAGATCGACAGGGGAGGTGAAGCCCCAGCATTTT
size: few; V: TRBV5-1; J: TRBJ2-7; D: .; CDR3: CASSSRDVYEQYF; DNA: TGCGCCAGCAGCTCCCGGGACGTCTACGAGCAGTACTTC
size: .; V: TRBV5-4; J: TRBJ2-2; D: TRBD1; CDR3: CASSLTGGSGTGELFF; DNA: TGTGCCAGCAGCCTGACAGGGGGCTCGGGGACCGGGGAGCTGTTTTTT
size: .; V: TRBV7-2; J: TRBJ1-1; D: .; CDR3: CASSLVLLGSEAFF; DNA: TGTGCCAGCAGCTTAGTTCTTTTGGGCAGTGAAGCTTTCTTT
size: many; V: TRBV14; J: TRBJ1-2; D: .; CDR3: CASSQDIGRQQGYTF; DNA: TGTGCCAGCAGCCAAGATATCGGCAGACAGCAAGGCTACACCTTC
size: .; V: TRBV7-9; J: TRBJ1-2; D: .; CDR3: CASSPSDSYGYTF; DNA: TGTGCCAGCAGCCCCTCGGACTCCTATGGCTACACCTTC
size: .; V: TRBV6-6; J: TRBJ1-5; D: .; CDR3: CASSLGGGTSNQPQHF; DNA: TGTGCCAGCAGCCTCGGGGGAGGGACTAGCAATCAGCCCCAGCATTTT
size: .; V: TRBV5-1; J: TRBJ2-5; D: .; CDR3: CASSPMGGPETQYF; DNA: TGCGCCAGCAGCCCTATGGGGGGCCCAGAGACCCAGTACTTC
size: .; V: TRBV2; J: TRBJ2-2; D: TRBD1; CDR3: CASRRGPGELFF; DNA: TGTGCCAGCAGGAGGGGGCCCGGGGAGCTGTTTTTT
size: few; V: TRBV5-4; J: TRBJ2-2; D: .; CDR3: CASSVDSNTGELFF; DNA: TGTGCCAGCAGCGTGGATTCGAACACCGGGGAGCTGTTTTTT
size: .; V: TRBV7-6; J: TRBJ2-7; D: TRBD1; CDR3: CASSLGATGGPYEQYF; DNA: TGTGCCAGCAGCTTAGGCGCCACAGGGGGCCCCTACGAGCAGTACTTC
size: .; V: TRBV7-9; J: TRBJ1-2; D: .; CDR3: CASSGGTWGGNGYTF; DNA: TGTGCCAGCAGCGGCGGGACCTGGGGAGGTAATGGCTACACCTTC